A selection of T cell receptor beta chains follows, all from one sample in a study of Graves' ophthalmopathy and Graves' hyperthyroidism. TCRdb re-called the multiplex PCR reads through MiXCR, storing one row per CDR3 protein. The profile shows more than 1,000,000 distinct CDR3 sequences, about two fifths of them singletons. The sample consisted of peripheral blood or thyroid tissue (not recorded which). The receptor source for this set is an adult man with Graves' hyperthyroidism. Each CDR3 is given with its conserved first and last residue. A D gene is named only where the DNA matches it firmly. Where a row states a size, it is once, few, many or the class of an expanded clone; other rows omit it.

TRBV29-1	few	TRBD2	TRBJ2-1	CSVLTSPEQFF	TGCAGCGTCCTGACTAGCCCCGAGCAGTTCTTC
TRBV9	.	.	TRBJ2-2	CASSFRLSTGELFF	TGTGCCAGCAGCTTTAGACTGAGCACCGGGGAGCTGTTTTTT
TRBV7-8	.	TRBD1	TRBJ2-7	CASSLRDRVYEQYF	TGTGCCAGCAGCCTCCGGGACAGGGTCTACGAGCAGTACTTC
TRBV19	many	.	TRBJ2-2	CATGQLNTGELFF	TGTGCCACCGGACAGCTGAACACCGGGGAGCTGTTTTTT
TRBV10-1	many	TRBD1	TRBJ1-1	CASRQQGVTEAFF	TGCGCCAGCAGACAACAGGGGGTGACTGAAGCTTTCTTT
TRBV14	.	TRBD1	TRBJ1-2	CASSQHPNTGTGNGYTF	TGTGCCAGCAGCCAGCACCCGAACACCGGGACAGGGAACGGCTACACCTTC
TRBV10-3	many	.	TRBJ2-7	CAISDIRGQHSIYEQYF	TGTGCCATCAGTGATATCCGAGGACAGCACAGTATCTACGAGCAGTACTTC
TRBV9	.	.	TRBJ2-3	CASSVDRGGTDTQYF	TGTGCCAGCAGCGTAGACAGGGGAGGAACAGATACGCAGTATTTT
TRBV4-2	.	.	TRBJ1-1	CASSQDGLRQGYTEAFF	TGTGCCAGCAGCCAAGACGGGTTGCGGCAGGGATACACTGAAGCTTTCTTT
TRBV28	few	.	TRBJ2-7	CASSGSGHYEQYF	TGTGCCAGCAGTGGGTCTGGCCACTACGAGCAGTACTTC
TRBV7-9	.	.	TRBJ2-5	CASSPGLPSEAQYF	TGTGCCAGCAGCCCCGGACTTCCGTCAGAGGCCCAGTACTTC
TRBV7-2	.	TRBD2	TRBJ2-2	CASSLVRTSGILRELFF	TGTGCCAGCAGCTTAGTTCGGACTAGCGGGATCCTACGGGAGCTGTTTTTT
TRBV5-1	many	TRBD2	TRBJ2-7	CASSLWSGRAGYEQYF	TGCGCCAGCAGCTTGTGGAGCGGGAGGGCCGGGTACGAGCAGTACTTC
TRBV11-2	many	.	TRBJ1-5	CASSPRDTGNQPQHF	TGTGCCAGCAGCCCCCGGGACACGGGGAATCAGCCCCAGCATTTT
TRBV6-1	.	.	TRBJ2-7	CASSYNTKNEQYF	TGTGCCAGCAGTTACAACACGAAGAACGAGCAGTACTTC
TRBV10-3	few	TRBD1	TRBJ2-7	CASSRQTGSPYEQYF	TGTGCCAGCAGTAGACAGACAGGGTCCCCCTACGAGCAGTACTTC
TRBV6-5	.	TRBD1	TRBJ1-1	CASRRDRGHRNTEAFF	TGTGCCAGCAGACGGGACAGGGGGCATCGGAACACTGAAGCTTTCTTT
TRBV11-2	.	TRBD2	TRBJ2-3	CASTDAAGADTQYF	TGTGCCAGCACCGATGCTGCGGGAGCAGATACGCAGTATTTT
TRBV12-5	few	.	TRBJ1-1	CASGLVLEGWDTEAFF	TGTGCTAGTGGTTTGGTACTCGAAGGATGGGACACTGAAGCTTTCTTT
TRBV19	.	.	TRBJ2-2	CASSIKASPGELFF	TGTGCCAGTAGTATAAAGGCTAGCCCCGGGGAGCTGTTTTTT
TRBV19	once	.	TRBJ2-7	CASTGDSHEQYF	TGTGCCAGTACAGGGGACTCCCACGAGCAGTACTTC
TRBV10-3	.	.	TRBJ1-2	CAITEGGGGGYTF	TGTGCCATCACCGAAGGGGGGGGTGGCGGCTACACCTTC
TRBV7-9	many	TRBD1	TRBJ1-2	CASSAPGQGNYGYTF	TGTGCCAGTAGCGCCCCGGGACAGGGGAACTATGGCTACACCTTC
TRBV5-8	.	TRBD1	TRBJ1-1	CASSIRGDRHNTEAFF	TGTGCCAGCAGCATCAGGGGGGACAGGCACAACACTGAAGCTTTCTTT
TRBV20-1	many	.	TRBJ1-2	CNARDSANYGYTF	TGCAATGCTAGAGACTCTGCAAACTATGGCTACACCTTC
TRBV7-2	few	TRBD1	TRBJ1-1	CASSPGGTGWAGTEAFF	TGTGCCAGCAGCCCCGGGGGGACAGGGTGGGCGGGCACTGAAGCTTTCTTT
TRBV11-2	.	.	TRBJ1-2	CASSPQRGASLGYTF	TGTGCCAGCTCACCACAGAGGGGAGCATCGCTTGGCTACACCTTC
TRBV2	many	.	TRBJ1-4	CASSAGGSTNEKLFF	TGTGCCAGCAGCGCGGGGGGATCAACTAATGAAAAACTGTTTTTT
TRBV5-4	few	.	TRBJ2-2	CASSLWEVSPGELFF	TGTGCCAGCAGCTTGTGGGAGGTATCCCCCGGGGAGCTGTTTTTT
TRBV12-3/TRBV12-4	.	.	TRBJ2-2	CASSLGQVGELFF	TGTGCCAGCAGTTTAGGGCAGGTCGGGGAGCTGTTTTTT
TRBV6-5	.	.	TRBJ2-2	CASSYSTRNTGELFF	TGTGCCAGCAGTTACTCGACCAGGAACACCGGGGAGCTGTTTTTT
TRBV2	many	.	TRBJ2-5	CASSEGESLTQYF	TGTGCCAGCAGTGAAGGGGAATCTTTGACCCAGTACTTC
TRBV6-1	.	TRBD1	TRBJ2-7	CASSEDDRGLREQYF	TGTGCCAGCAGTGAAGATGACAGGGGGCTGCGCGAGCAGTACTTC
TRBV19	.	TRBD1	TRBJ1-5	CASSGTGYYNEPQHF	TGTGCCAGTAGCGGGACAGGGTACTACAATGAGCCCCAGCATTTT
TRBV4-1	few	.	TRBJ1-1	CASSQVGVEQVEAFF	TGCGCCAGCAGCCAAGTCGGGGTCGAACAGGTTGAAGCTTTCTTT
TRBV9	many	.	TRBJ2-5	CASSAARGETQYF	TGTGCCAGCAGCGCGGCCCGGGGAGAGACCCAGTACTTC
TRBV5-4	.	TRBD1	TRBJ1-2	CASSLDAGGNYGYTF	TGTGCCAGCAGCTTGGATGCAGGGGGCAACTATGGCTACACCTTC
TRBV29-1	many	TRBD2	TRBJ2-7	CSVELASGSYEQYF	TGCAGCGTTGAACTGGCTAGCGGGAGTTACGAGCAGTACTTC
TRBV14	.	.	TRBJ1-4	CASSPRGFGKLFF	TGTGCCAGCAGCCCCAGGGGTTTTGGAAAACTGTTTTTT
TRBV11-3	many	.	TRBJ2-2	CASSLDRTGELFF	TGTGCCAGCAGCTTAGACCGCACCGGGGAGCTGTTTTTT
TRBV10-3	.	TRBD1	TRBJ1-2	CAIAKQGARGYTF	TGTGCCATCGCCAAACAGGGGGCGCGAGGCTACACCTTC
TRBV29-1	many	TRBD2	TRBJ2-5	CSVESGGGETQYF	TGCAGCGTTGAGTCGGGAGGGGGGGAGACCCAGTACTTC
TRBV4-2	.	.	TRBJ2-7	CASSRLGNAYEQYF	TGTGCCAGCAGCCGCCTCGGGAACGCCTACGAGCAGTACTTC
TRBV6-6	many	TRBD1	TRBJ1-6	CASEGQMNSPLHF	TGTGCCAGCGAGGGACAGATGAATTCACCCCTCCACTTT
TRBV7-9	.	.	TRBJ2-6	CASTQGSDGANVLTF	TGTGCCAGCACCCAGGGGAGTGATGGGGCCAACGTCCTGACTTTC
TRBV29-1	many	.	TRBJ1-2	CSVDGGSDYGYTF	TGCAGCGTTGATGGGGGCTCAGACTATGGCTACACCTTC
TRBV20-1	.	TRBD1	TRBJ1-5	CSARDGGQVSNQPQHF	TGCAGTGCTAGAGATGGGGGACAGGTTAGCAATCAGCCCCAGCATTTT